This T cell receptor (beta chain) was sequenced in a study of blood T cell repertoires in COVID-19. In the study overall: COVID-19 samples from acute and convalescent phases originated in the United States, Italy and Spain. PBMCs, B-cell-depleted T cells, or T cells were the source of the cDNA or gDNA that made up the material.

This CDR3 is 16 amino acids long. Trimming removed 6 bases from V and 0 bases from J, with 12 bases in between. From germline, CDR1 is MDHEN and CDR2 SYDVKM. This clone turned up a few times. Study processing details: Amplified reference gene primers provided the basis for estimating nucleated cell counts. Profiled with immunoSEQ multiplex PCR; TCRdb holds only in-frame clones, not every one. That table is the source of V, J and clone size, and D and trimming were worked out from the DNA. The table includes about 190,000 clones, roughly nine tenths detected once. V gene TRBV28 combines with J gene TRBJ2-6; TRBD1 might be the D (7 bases). Specimen: peripheral blood. The sequence derives from a man aged 30-40 years with acute or convalescent COVID-19. DNA for the CDR3: TGTGCCAGCAGGGCAGGGGGGAGCTCTGGGGCCAACGTCCTGACTTTC. It codes for CASRAGGSSGANVLTF.